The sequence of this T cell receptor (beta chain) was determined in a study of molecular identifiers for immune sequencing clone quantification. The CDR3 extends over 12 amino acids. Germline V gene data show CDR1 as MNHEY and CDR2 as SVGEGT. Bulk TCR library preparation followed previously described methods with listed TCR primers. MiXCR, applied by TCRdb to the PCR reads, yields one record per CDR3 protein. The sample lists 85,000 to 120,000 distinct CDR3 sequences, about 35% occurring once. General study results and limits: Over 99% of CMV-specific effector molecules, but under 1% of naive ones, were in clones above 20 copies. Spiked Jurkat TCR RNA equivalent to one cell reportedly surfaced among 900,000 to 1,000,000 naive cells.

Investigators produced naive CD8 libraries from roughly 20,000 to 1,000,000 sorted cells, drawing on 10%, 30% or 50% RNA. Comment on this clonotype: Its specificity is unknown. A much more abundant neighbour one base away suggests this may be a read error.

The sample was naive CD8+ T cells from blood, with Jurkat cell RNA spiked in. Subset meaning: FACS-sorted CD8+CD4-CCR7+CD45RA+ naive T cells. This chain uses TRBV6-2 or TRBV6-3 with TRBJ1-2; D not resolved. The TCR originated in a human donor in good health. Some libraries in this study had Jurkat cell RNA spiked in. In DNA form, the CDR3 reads TGTGCCAGCAAGGGCAGCAACTATGACTACACCTTC. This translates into CASKGSNYDYTF.